Presented here are 32 T cell receptor beta chains from one specimen sequenced in a study of T cells in tuberculosis. Measured with immunoSEQ multiplex PCR; TCRdb has only the in-frame clones, and not every one. The table has 60,000 or so clones, roughly 79% seen once. Thawed, overnight-rested PBMC were stained with GMM-loaded CD1B tetramer, viability dye and anti-CD3, then sorted. The CD1B tetramers carried C32 glucose monomycolate purified from Rhodococcus equi. The sample consisted of CD1b-GMM tetramer-negative cells sorted from PBMCs. Receptor source: an adult woman with latent tuberculosis.

The chain carries TRBV7-9 and TRBJ1-5, with D uncertain. CDR1 and CDR2 (germline): SEHNR, FQNEAQ (reference sequence). Trimming stripped 4 bases from V and 6 bases from J, with 10 bases between. The CDR3 has 13 residues. CDR3 loop: CASSSLSLQPQHF. CDR3 nucleotides: TGTGCCAGCAGCTCTCTCTCTCTTCAGCCCCAGCATTTT.

This chain uses TRBV7-9 with TRBJ2-7; 7 bases are a match to TRBD1. The CDR3 covers 16 residues. Unmatched junction bases numbered 15, after V lost 5 bases and J lost 5 bases. CDR1 and CDR2 (germline): SEHNR, FQNEAQ (reference sequence). CDR3 region: CASSRLGAGGPHEQYF. The CDR3 region has the DNA TGTGCCAGCAGCCGACTGGGGGCAGGGGGTCCCCACGAGCAGTACTTC.

Written as DNA, the CDR3 is TGTGCCAGCTCCCCATCCTTCGCCCTCGGGTACTTC. It specifies CASSPSFALGYF. This chain links TRBV18 with TRBJ2-7; no reliable D call. Trimming took off 6 bases at V and 12 bases at J, with 18 bases between the two ends. This CDR3 is 12 amino acids long. Germline CDR1 and CDR2: KGHSH and LQKENI.

The chain employs TRBV28 and TRBJ1-2; 8 bases are shared with TRBD1. The germline CDR1 and CDR2 sequences are MDHEN and SYDVKM. The trim removed 6 bases at V and 6 bases at J, leaving 6 bases unmatched. There are 13 residues in the CDR3. DNA for the CDR3: TGTGCCAGCAGCCAGAGGACAGGGAATGGCTACACCTTC. It specifies CASSQRTGNGYTF.

The CDR3 spells CASQRGTEAFF. The CDR3 region has the DNA TGCGCCAGCCAAAGGGGCACTGAAGCTTTCTTT. This rearrangement joins TRBV23-1 to TRBJ1-1; D possibly corresponds to TRBD1 (5 bases). TRBV23-1 belongs to the ORF category, with a function that is uncertain. Trimming took 8 bases from V and 4 from J, leaving 8 bases between them. The CDR3 totals 11 residues.

J is TRBJ2-5 and V is TRBV28, with TRBD1 identical over 9 bases. Unmatched junction bases numbered 6, after V lost 5 bases and J lost 5 bases. Germline CDR1 MDHEN, CDR2 SYDVKM. CDR3 length: 14 amino acids. The CDR3 region is CASSGDREDETQYF. The CDR3 DNA is TGTGCCAGCAGTGGGGACAGGGAGGACGAGACCCAGTACTTC.

The chain links TRBV5-1 to TRBJ2-5, with 7 positions matching TRBD2. CDR1 and CDR2 (germline): SGHRS, YFSETQ. Trimming took 5 bases from V and 5 from J; bases not matched to a gene: 9. The CDR3 is made up of 14 amino acids. The CDR3 DNA sequence: TGCGCCAGCAGTCAGGAGGGAGGGAGGGAGACCCAGTACTTC. It codes for CASSQEGGRETQYF. The variable domain in full, completed from reference TRBV5-1 and TRBJ2-5, reads KAGVTQTPRYLIKTRGQQVTLSCSPISGHRSVSWYQQTPGQGLQFLFEYFSETQRNKGNFPGRFSGRQFSNSRSEMNVSTLELGDSALYLCASSQEGGRETQYFGPGTRLLVL.

The sample holds a few counts of this clone. The rearrangement links TRBV10-3 to TRBJ1-1; a weak D match, TRBD1 (5 bases). The V and J ends lost 10 bases and 5 bases respectively, with 14 bases between them. From germline, CDR1 is ENHRY and CDR2 SYGVKD. The CDR3 extends over 12 amino acids. CDR3 sequence: CATTTGGTEAFF. The CDR3 bases are TGTGCCACAACGACGGGGGGGACTGAAGCTTTCTTT.

CDR3: CASSLTPPTSGSNTGELFF. The CDR3 bases are TGTGCCAGCAGCTTAACTCCTCCGACTAGCGGGAGTAACACCGGGGAGCTGTTTTTT. The chain joins TRBV7-8 to TRBJ2-2; 12 nucleotides align to TRBD2. The CDR3 length is 19 residues. Germline CDR1 reads SGHVS; CDR2 reads FQNEAQ. The ends lost 2 bases at V and 2 bases at J; junction bases unmatched: 9.

The rearrangement joins TRBV7-2 to TRBJ1-2; possible D gene TRBD1, 5 bases. CDR1 is SGHTA and CDR2 is FQGNSA in the germline V gene. The length of the CDR3 is 14 residues. The V gene lost 5 bases and the J gene lost 2 bases, with 12 bases spanning the gap. CDR3 sequence (DNA): TGTGCCAGCAGCCCGGACACCATAAACTATGGCTACACCTTC. As protein: CASSPDTINYGYTF.

This chain's CDR3 is CASSVRLAEANEQFF. In DNA, the CDR3 is TGTGCCAGCAGTGTCCGACTAGCGGAGGCCAATGAGCAGTTCTTC. The chain has TRBV6-6 and TRBJ2-1; the match to TRBD2 covers 9 bases. CDR1 is MNHNY and CDR2 is SVGAGI in the germline V gene (reference sequence). The CDR3 length is 15 residues. J lost 6 bases, V lost 5 bases, and 8 bases had no gene match.

The chain links TRBV27 to TRBJ1-5; possibly TRBD1 for D (5 bases). The germline V and J ends were trimmed by 3 bases and 7 bases, with 13 bases remaining between them. Germline-derived CDR1 and CDR2 are MNHEY and SMNVEV (reference sequence). The length of the CDR3 is 14 residues. The CDR3 protein is CASSFGGDKQPQHF. CDR3 DNA: TGTGCCAGCAGTTTCGGGGGAGACAAGCAGCCCCAGCATTTT.

This clone was counted a single time. The chain recombines TRBV5-8 with TRBJ2-2; D uncertain. Trimming removed 4 bases at V and 2 bases at J, with 3 bases between. CDR1 and CDR2 (germline): SGHTS, YDEGEE. The CDR3 extends over 12 amino acids. CDR3 DNA sequence: TGTGCCAGCAGCCCAAACACCGGGGAGCTGTTTTTT. It specifies CASSPNTGELFF.

The chain joins TRBV2 to TRBJ2-7, with 9 nucleotides matching TRBD1. This CDR3 contains 16 residues. Germline V gene sequence: CDR1 SNHLY, CDR2 FYNNEI. J gave up 6 bases and V 3 bases, and 12 bases lay outside the gene matches. CDR3 residues: CASSDTGTGIGSEQYF. CDR3 coding DNA: TGTGCCAGCAGTGATACCGGGACAGGGATAGGATCCGAGCAGTACTTC.

The chain carries TRBV28 and TRBJ2-2; 14 positions match TRBD2. This CDR3 spans 18 amino acids. CDR1 is MDHEN and CDR2 is SYDVKM in the germline V gene. The trim removed 5 bases at V and 7 bases at J, leaving 12 bases unmatched. The chain's CDR3 is CASSNTPGTSGGNGELFF. The CDR3 nucleotides read TGTGCCAGCAGTAACACCCCCGGGACTAGCGGGGGAAACGGGGAGCTGTTTTTT.

V and J are TRBV19 and TRBJ2-2; tentatively, D is TRBD1 (6 bases). The V end lost 7 bases, the J end lost 2 bases, and 11 bases lay between the germline ends. Germline V lookup: CDR1 LNHDA, CDR2 SQIVND (reference sequence). This CDR3 comprises 14 residues. In DNA form, the CDR3 reads TGTGCCAGTACCCTGGACAGAAACACCGGGGAGCTGTTTTTT. This translates into CASTLDRNTGELFF.

This clone showed up just a few times. The gene calls are TRBV28 and TRBJ1-5; D remains unclear. Trimming removed 3 bases from V and 1 base from J, with 16 bases in between. The CDR3 consists of 17 residues. Germline CDR1 reads MDHEN; CDR2 reads SYDVKM. DNA for the CDR3: TGTGCCAGCAGTTTTCGCAGCAGCGGATCAAGCAATCAGCCCCAGCATTTT. Translated, it gives CASSFRSSGSSNQPQHF.

This chain joins TRBV6-5 and TRBJ1-5; D unresolved. This CDR3 spans 13 amino acids. The germline V and J ends were trimmed by 8 bases and 12 bases, with 20 bases remaining between them. CDR1 is MNHEY and CDR2 is SVGAGI in the germline V gene. The CDR3 DNA sequence: TGTGCCAGCTCCCGGGGATACAATCGGGTCCAGCATTTT. This encodes CASSRGYNRVQHF.

This clone occurred a few times. The genes are TRBV5-1 and TRBJ2-3; D ambiguous. CDR3 length: 13 amino acids. V was shortened by 3 bases and J by 6 bases, with 11 bases between the two germline ends. Germline V gene data show CDR1 as SGHRS and CDR2 as YFSETQ. CDR3 sequence (DNA): TGCGCCAGCAGCTCCTATTCGAGGGATACGCAGTATTTT. Translation gives CASSSYSRDTQYF. Supplemented by reference TRBV5-1 and TRBJ2-3, the full variable domain reads KAGVTQTPRYLIKTRGQQVTLSCSPISGHRSVSWYQQTPGQGLQFLFEYFSETQRNKGNFPGRFSGRQFSNSRSEMNVSTLELGDSALYLCASSSYSRDTQYFGPGTRLTVL.

This clone was seen only a few times. This CDR3 is CASSQDRAGNTIYF. In nucleotides, the CDR3 is TGCGCCAGCAGCCAAGACAGGGCAGGAAACACCATATATTTT. The chain recombines TRBV4-1 with TRBJ1-3; tentatively, D is TRBD1 (5 bases). CDR3 length: 14 amino acids. V shed 0 bases and J shed 4 bases, with 7 bases lying between them. The germline V gene encodes CDR1 MGHRA and CDR2 YSYEKL.

This chain links TRBV4-2 with TRBJ1-2; no clear D gene. The germline V and J ends were trimmed by 2 bases and 2 bases, with 9 bases remaining between them. CDR3 size: 14 residues. Per germline, CDR1 LGHNA and CDR2 YNFKEQ. CDR3 bases: TGTGCCAGCAGCCAACACAGTCGAAACTATGGCTACACCTTC. Translation: CASSQHSRNYGYTF.

This clone was recorded a few times. This chain uses TRBV7-9 with TRBJ2-3; 7 bases agree with TRBD2. J lost 6 bases, V lost 0 bases, and 3 bases had no gene match. The CDR3 is made up of 14 amino acids. Looked up from germline, CDR1 is SEHNR and CDR2 is FQNEAQ (reference sequence). The CDR3 DNA is TGTGCCAGCAGCTTAGCGGGGGGGAGCGATACGCAGTATTTT. Residues: CASSLAGGSDTQYF. Filled out from reference TRBV7-9 and TRBJ2-3, the complete variable domain reads DTGVSQNPRHKITKRGQNVTFRCDPISEHNRLYWYRQTLGQGPEFLTYFQNEAQLEKSRLLSDRFSAERPKGSFSTLEIQRTEQGDSAMYLCASSLAGGSDTQYFGPGTRLTVL.

This clone was detected only once. The chain links TRBV11-2 to TRBJ2-7; possible D gene TRBD1, 5 bases. Germline CDR1 reads SGHAT; CDR2 reads FQNNGV. The length of the CDR3 is 16 residues. The ends were cut back, 5 bases at V and 2 bases at J, with 19 bases in the middle. The CDR3 loop is CASSPISRQGTYEQYF. CDR3 DNA sequence: TGTGCCAGCAGCCCTATATCGAGGCAGGGAACCTACGAGCAGTACTTC.

The DNA of the CDR3 is TGTGCCAGCAGCCCACGCGGGACAGGGGGCACGGAGACCCAGTACTTC. As protein: CASSPRGTGGTETQYF. The rearrangement uses TRBV11-3 and TRBJ2-5; 12 bases line up with TRBD1. Germline V gene sequence: CDR1 SGHNT, CDR2 YENEEA. The V and J ends lost 5 bases and 5 bases, in that order; junction bases with no gene match: 9. The CDR3 is 16 amino acids.

The chain joins TRBV11-3 to TRBJ2-5, with TRBD1 matching 8 bases. Germline V gene data show CDR1 as SGHNT and CDR2 as YENEEA. The CDR3 contains 17 residues. V shed 4 bases and J 1 base; nucleotides not matched to a gene: 11. CDR3 protein: CASSSTGQGRGQETQYF. The CDR3 DNA reads as TGTGCCAGCAGCTCCACCGGACAGGGTCGGGGCCAAGAGACCCAGTACTTC.

The chain has TRBV19 and TRBJ1-2; tentative D call: TRBD1 (6 bases). In germline, CDR1 is LNHDA, CDR2 SQIVND (reference sequence). V lost 5 bases, J lost 8 bases, and 15 bases lay in between. CDR3 length: 13 residues. The CDR3 region is CASSSQGLGGYTF. The CDR3 DNA reads TGTGCCAGTAGTTCACAGGGTTTAGGAGGCTACACCTTC. Together with reference TRBV19 and TRBJ1-2, the CDR3 gives the full variable domain: DGGITQSPKYLFRKEGQNVTLSCEQNLNHDAMYWYRQDPGQGLRLIYYSQIVNDFQKGDIAEGYSVSREKKESFPLTVTSAQKNPTAFYLCASSSQGLGGYTFGSGTRLTVV.

CDR3 loop: CASTTQGSDTQYF. The CDR3 nucleotides read TGCGCCAGCACCACACAGGGGTCAGATACGCAGTATTTT. This sequence joins TRBV5-1 and TRBJ2-3; 7 bases map to TRBD1. The CDR3 loop spans 13 amino acids. Germline loops: CDR1 SGHRS, CDR2 YFSETQ. The V gene end was trimmed by 6 bases and the J gene end by 4 bases; junction bases not matched to a gene: 5.

The rearrangement uses TRBV2 and TRBJ1-1, with 9 positions matching TRBD1. With V trimmed by 7 bases and J by 4 bases, 13 bases remained unmatched. CDR3 length: 16 amino acids. Germline assignment: CDR1 SNHLY and CDR2 FYNNEI. The CDR3 DNA follows: TGTGCCAGCAAAATCAACCCCGGGACAGGGCTCACTGAAGCTTTCTTT. Protein: CASKINPGTGLTEAFF.

The V and J genes are TRBV27 and TRBJ2-2, with TRBD2 matching over 7 bases. The CDR3 contains 16 residues. V trimming: 2 bases; J trimming: 2 bases; junction bases outside the gene matches: 5. CDR1 is MNHEY, CDR2 SMNVEV, per germline (reference sequence). The CDR3 protein is CASSLTASGNTGELFF. CDR3 DNA: TGTGCCAGCAGTTTAACGGCTAGCGGAAACACCGGGGAGCTGTTTTTT.

The V and J genes are TRBV11-2 and TRBJ2-7; 8 nucleotides align to TRBD1. J gave up 3 bases and V 3 bases, and 4 bases lay outside the gene matches. This CDR3 region has 14 residues. Germline V gene data show CDR1 as SGHAT and CDR2 as FQNNGV. Written as DNA, the CDR3 is TGTGCCAGCAGCTTCGCAGGGGGCATCTACGAGCAGTACTTC. This gives the protein CASSFAGGIYEQYF.

This clone showed up just once. The chain uses TRBV7-3 and TRBJ2-1, with D maybe TRBD2 (6 bases). This CDR3 comprises 16 residues. V lost 4 bases and J 4 bases, leaving 17 bases between the germline ends. Germline V gene lookup returns CDR1 SGHTA and CDR2 FQGTGA. The CDR3: CASSSLRGLDYNEQFF. DNA of the CDR3: TGTGCCAGCAGCTCCCTAAGGGGACTGGATTACAATGAGCAGTTCTTC.

The chain carries TRBV7-6 and TRBJ2-7, with 9 bases that match TRBD2. Germline values: CDR1 SGHVS, CDR2 FNYEAQ. The trim removed 5 bases at V and 1 base at J, leaving 6 bases unmatched. The CDR3 covers 15 residues. CDR3 coding DNA: TGTGCCAGCAGCCCCGGACTAGCGCTGTCCTACGAGCAGTACTTC. This sequence encodes CASSPGLALSYEQYF.